The 26 T cell receptor beta chains listed next were all sequenced from one sample in a study of blood T cell repertoires in COVID-19. The method was immunoSEQ multiplex PCR; TCRdb's version includes in-frame clones alone and lacks a portion of them. The sample records over 250,000 clones, 70% to 90% being singletons. Sequencing was performed on peripheral blood. The receptors stem from a woman under 40 with acute or convalescent COVID-19.

This chain uses TRBV19 with TRBJ2-3, with D possibly TRBD1 on 6 matching bases. Trimming removed 5 bases from V and 3 bases from J, with 9 bases in between. CDR1 is LNHDA, CDR2 SQIVND, per germline (reference sequence). This CDR3 has 13 residues. The DNA for the CDR3 is TGTGCCAGTAGTGTGCAGGGGACAGATACGCAGTATTTT. Translating gives CASSVQGTDTQYF.

This clone has just one count. The chain is built from TRBV5-1 and TRBJ2-5; 16 bases line up with TRBD2. CDR3 size: 19 residues. Germline trimming cut 2 bases from V and 1 base from J; bases unmatched to any gene: 8. CDR1 is SGHRS, CDR2 YFSETQ, per germline. The CDR3 protein is CASSFGTSGRGSPQETQYF. As DNA, the CDR3 is TGCGCCAGCAGCTTCGGGACTAGCGGGAGGGGATCCCCCCAAGAGACCCAGTACTTC.

This chain joins TRBV27 and TRBJ1-5; perhaps TRBD1 as D (5 bases). V lost 2 bases to trimming and J lost 7 bases, with 9 bases between them. This CDR3 comprises 13 residues. Germline V gives CDR1 MNHEY, CDR2 SMNVEV (reference sequence). The CDR3 nucleotides are TGTGCCAGCAGTTTAGCAGGGTACCAGCCCCAGCATTTT. Protein sequence: CASSLAGYQPQHF.

The chain couples TRBV11-2 to TRBJ2-7, with D maybe TRBD2 (6 bases). Trimming took 1 base from V and 0 from J, leaving 10 bases between them. This CDR3 has 15 residues. The germline V gene has CDR1 SGHAT and CDR2 FQNNGV. Here the CDR3 reads CASSLASDSSYEQYF. CDR3 sequence (DNA): TGTGCCAGCAGCTTAGCTAGCGACAGCTCCTACGAGCAGTACTTC.

The rearrangement joins TRBV6-6 to TRBJ2-7; tentative D call: TRBD2 (6 bases). The germline CDR1 and CDR2 sequences are MNHNY and SVGAGI (reference sequence). CDR3 length: 12 amino acids. V was trimmed by 5 bases and J by 5 bases, leaving 10 bases between them. CDR3 in DNA: TGTGCCAGCAGTCCACTAGCTCACGAGCAGTACTTC. This codes for CASSPLAHEQYF.

The CDR3 protein is CASSEEDSREAFF. In DNA, the CDR3 is TGTGCCAGCAGCGAAGAGGACAGCAGAGAAGCTTTCTTT. The chain has TRBV6-2 or TRBV6-3 and TRBJ1-1; a possible D gene is TRBD1 (6 bases). The V end was cut by 6 bases, the J end by 8 bases, with 16 bases between. Germline V CDR1 and CDR2: MNHEY, SVGEGT. The CDR3 has 13 residues.

The chain carries TRBV24-1 and TRBJ2-7; unclear D gene. Germline values: CDR1 KGHDR, CDR2 SFDVKD. The length of the CDR3 is 11 residues. Trimming removed 5 bases at V and 4 bases at J, with 5 bases between. This CDR3 reads CATSVSYEQYF. For the CDR3, the DNA is TGTGCCACCAGTGTTTCTTACGAGCAGTACTTC.

The rearrangement uses TRBV7-2 and TRBJ2-7, with 7 nucleotides matching TRBD2. The length of the CDR3 is 14 residues. V trimming: 4 bases; J trimming: 2 bases; junction bases outside the gene matches: 5. Germline V CDR1 and CDR2: SGHTA, FQGNSA. Here the CDR3 reads CASSSGGIPYEQYF. In DNA form, the CDR3 reads TGTGCCAGCAGCTCGGGGGGAATCCCCTACGAGCAGTACTTC.

CDR3 amino acids: CASRKKTGTANEKLFF. DNA for the CDR3: TGTGCCAGCAGAAAAAAAACCGGGACAGCCAATGAAAAACTGTTTTTT. The chain links TRBV3-1 (or the pseudogene TRBV3-2) to TRBJ1-4; TRBD1 matches at 7 bases. Trimming removed 6 bases from V and 5 bases from J; junction bases left unmatched: 12. The CDR3 consists of 16 residues. CDR1 and CDR2 from the germline V gene are LGHDT and YNNKEL (reference sequence).

The chain joins TRBV15 to TRBJ1-2, with D tentatively TRBD1 (6 bases). Germline CDR1 is LNHNV and CDR2 is YYDKDF (reference sequence). The CDR3 length is 14 residues. V was clipped by 3 bases and J by 4 bases, with 12 bases between them. The CDR3 bases are TGTGCCACCAGCAGTACAACAGGGACCTATGGCTACACCTTC. It specifies CATSSTTGTYGYTF.

Worth noting for this clone: At one of its ends the junction is not consistent with the germline gene, which may arise from a read error. The V gene is TRBV24-1, the J gene TRBJ2-5, with D perhaps matching TRBD2 (6 bases). Germline assignment: CDR1 KGHDR and CDR2 SFDVKD. The CDR3 has 16 amino acids. The CDR3 loop reads CATSDPTEGRRETQYF. In DNA form, the CDR3 reads TGTGCCACCAGTGACCCCACGGAGGGGAGGAGAGAGACCCAATACTTC.

This clone is a singleton in its sample. This chain joins TRBV2 and TRBJ1-5; 7 positions match TRBD1. Trimming removed 4 bases from V and 5 bases from J; junction bases left unmatched: 5. The germline CDR1 and CDR2 sequences are SNHLY and FYNNEI. This CDR3 has 14 amino acids. As DNA, the CDR3 is TGTGCCAGCAGTGGACAGGGAGCGGATCAGCCCCAGCATTTT. Protein: CASSGQGADQPQHF.

V gene TRBV7-8 combines with J gene TRBJ1-5, with a possible D match to TRBD1 (6 bases). The CDR3 length is 16 residues. Germline V lookup: CDR1 SGHVS, CDR2 FQNEAQ. V was shortened by 2 bases and J by 2 bases, with 13 bases between the two germline ends. The DNA for the CDR3 is TGTGCCAGCAGCTTATTGGCGGGGGGCGGCAATCAGCCCCAGCATTTT. Encoded protein: CASSLLAGGGNQPQHF.

The chain has TRBV30 and TRBJ1-5, with unresolved D. The CDR3 sequence is 13 residues long. The V and J ends lost 3 bases and 7 bases respectively, with 13 bases between them. Germline V gene sequence: CDR1 GTSNPN, CDR2 SVGIG (reference sequence). Written as DNA, the CDR3 is TGTGCCTGGAGCCCGGGAAGGATGCAGCCCCAGCATTTT. This encodes CAWSPGRMQPQHF.

CDR3 nucleotides: TGTGCCAGCAGCCCGGGGACTGTCCGCTCCTACAATGAGCAGTTCTTC. This sequence encodes CASSPGTVRSYNEQFF. This chain uses TRBV7-6 with TRBJ2-1, with a tentative D call TRBD2 (6 bases). CDR1 and CDR2 (germline): SGHVS, FNYEAQ. The CDR3 totals 16 residues. Deletions cut 5 bases from V and 0 bases from J, with 14 bases between.

The chain has TRBV29-1 and TRBJ1-2, with TRBD1 matching over 8 bases. Trimming took 6 bases from V and 4 from J; bases not matched to a gene: 10. The CDR3 loop spans 14 amino acids. CDR1 and CDR2 from the germline V gene are SQVTM and ANQGSEA. The CDR3 loop reads CSVRLRGQVYGYTF. DNA for the CDR3: TGCAGCGTAAGACTCAGGGGGCAGGTCTATGGCTACACCTTC.

The chain joins TRBV30 to TRBJ2-1, with 8 bases lining up with TRBD2. This CDR3 comprises 14 residues. V was pared by 4 bases and J by 6 bases, with 8 bases of the junction left unmatched. Germline values: CDR1 GTSNPN, CDR2 SVGIG (reference sequence). CDR3 in amino acids: CAWTGGRPLNEQFF. CDR3 nucleotides: TGTGCCTGGACTGGCGGGAGGCCCCTCAATGAGCAGTTCTTC. The variable domain in full, completed from reference TRBV30 and TRBJ2-1, reads SQTIHQWPATLVQPVGSPLSLECTVEGTSNPNLYWYRQAAGRGLQLLFYSVGIGQISSEVPQNLSASRPQDRQFILSSKKLLLSDSGFYLCAWTGGRPLNEQFFGPGTRLTVL.

V gene TRBV25-1 combines with J gene TRBJ2-2, with 8 bases that match TRBD1. This CDR3 is 15 amino acids long. V was clipped by 3 bases and J by 5 bases; unmatched bases: 5. CDR1 MGHDK and CDR2 SYGVNS come from the germline V gene. In nucleotides, the CDR3 is TGTGCCAGCAGTGATCCGGACAGGGTTACCGGGGAGCTGTTTTTT. Translated, it gives CASSDPDRVTGELFF.

The gene calls are TRBV4-3 and TRBJ2-7, with D unclear. Germline V gene data show CDR1 as LGHNA and CDR2 as YSLEER. The CDR3 is 15 residues long. V was trimmed by 0 bases and J by 1 base, leaving 10 bases between them. CDR3 in DNA: TGCGCCAGCAGCCAAGAATCTAGATGGTCCTACGAGCAGTACTTC. Its translation is CASSQESRWSYEQYF.

This clone has just a few counts. The chain is built from TRBV7-8 and TRBJ2-5, with 13 bases matching TRBD2. The CDR3 spans 18 residues. Germline V gene lookup returns CDR1 SGHVS and CDR2 FQNEAQ. The ends lost 5 bases at V and 1 base at J; junction bases unmatched: 10. This CDR3 reads CASSTGLAGEGIQETQYF. CDR3 in DNA: TGTGCCAGCAGCACTGGACTAGCGGGAGAAGGAATCCAAGAGACCCAGTACTTC.

V is TRBV19 and J is TRBJ1-4; TRBD1 aligns across 7 bases. With 4 bases clipped from V and 6 bases from J, the junction kept 5 bases outside the gene matches. Germline CDR1 reads LNHDA; CDR2 reads SQIVND (reference sequence). The CDR3 contains 14 residues. CDR3 in amino acids: CASSNPGTDEKLFF. The CDR3 DNA follows: TGTGCCAGTAGTAACCCCGGGACAGATGAAAAACTGTTTTTT.

The V and J genes are TRBV7-2 and TRBJ2-1, with 9 bases matching TRBD2. J gave up 4 bases and V 1 base, and 8 bases lay outside the gene matches. Germline V gives CDR1 SGHTA, CDR2 FQGNSA. The CDR3 runs to 17 residues. The DNA for the CDR3 is TGTGCCAGCAGCTTAGTACAGCGGGAGGTATCTTACAATGAGCAGTTCTTC. This codes for CASSLVQREVSYNEQFF.

The CDR3 protein is CASSGVGNTIYF. As DNA, the CDR3 is TGTGCCAGCAGCGGGGTCGGGAACACCATATATTTT. The chain has TRBV9 and TRBJ1-3; no definite D call. Germline CDR1 reads SGDLS; CDR2 reads YYNGEE. V lost 3 bases, J lost 7 bases, and 8 bases lay in between. This CDR3 comprises 12 residues.

The chain combines TRBV19 with TRBJ2-7, with TRBD1 matching over 9 bases. This CDR3 has 16 amino acids. Germline CDR1 LNHDA, CDR2 SQIVND (reference sequence). Trimming took 6 bases from V and 6 from J; bases not matched to a gene: 15. The chain's CDR3 is CASSPEYGTGFGEQYF. Written as DNA, the CDR3 is TGTGCCAGTAGCCCCGAATACGGGACAGGGTTCGGCGAGCAGTACTTC.

This chain links TRBV19 with TRBJ2-7, with 8 bases matching TRBD2. Germline trimming cut 7 bases from V and 5 bases from J; bases unmatched to any gene: 13. There are 15 residues in the CDR3. CDR1 and CDR2 (germline): LNHDA, SQIVND (reference sequence). The CDR3 bases are TGTGCCAGTACCCCACAAAGCGGGAGTATCCACGAGCAGTACTTC. Translating it yields CASTPQSGSIHEQYF.

The chain couples TRBV7-9 to TRBJ2-7; 8 nucleotides line up with TRBD2. The CDR3 runs to 15 residues. J was trimmed by 7 bases and V by 1 base; bases with no gene match: 9. The germline V gene encodes CDR1 SEHNR and CDR2 FQNEAQ (reference sequence). CDR3 nucleotide sequence: TGTGCCAGCAGCTTAGATTTTAGCGGGACGCGAGAGCAGTACTTC. Amino acid sequence: CASSLDFSGTREQYF.